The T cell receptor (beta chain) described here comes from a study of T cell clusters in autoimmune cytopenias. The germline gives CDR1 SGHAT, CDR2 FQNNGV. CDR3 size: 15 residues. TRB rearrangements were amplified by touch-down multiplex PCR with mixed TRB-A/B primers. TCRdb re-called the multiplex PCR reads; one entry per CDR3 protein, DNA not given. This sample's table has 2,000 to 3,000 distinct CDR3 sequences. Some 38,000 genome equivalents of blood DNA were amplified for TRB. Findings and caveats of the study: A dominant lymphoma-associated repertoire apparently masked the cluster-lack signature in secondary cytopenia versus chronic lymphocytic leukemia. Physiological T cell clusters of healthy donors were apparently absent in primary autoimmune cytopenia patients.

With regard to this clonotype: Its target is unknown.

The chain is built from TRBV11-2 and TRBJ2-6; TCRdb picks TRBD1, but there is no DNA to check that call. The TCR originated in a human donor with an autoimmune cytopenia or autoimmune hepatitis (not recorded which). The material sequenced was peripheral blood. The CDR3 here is CASSFIRVGANVLTF.